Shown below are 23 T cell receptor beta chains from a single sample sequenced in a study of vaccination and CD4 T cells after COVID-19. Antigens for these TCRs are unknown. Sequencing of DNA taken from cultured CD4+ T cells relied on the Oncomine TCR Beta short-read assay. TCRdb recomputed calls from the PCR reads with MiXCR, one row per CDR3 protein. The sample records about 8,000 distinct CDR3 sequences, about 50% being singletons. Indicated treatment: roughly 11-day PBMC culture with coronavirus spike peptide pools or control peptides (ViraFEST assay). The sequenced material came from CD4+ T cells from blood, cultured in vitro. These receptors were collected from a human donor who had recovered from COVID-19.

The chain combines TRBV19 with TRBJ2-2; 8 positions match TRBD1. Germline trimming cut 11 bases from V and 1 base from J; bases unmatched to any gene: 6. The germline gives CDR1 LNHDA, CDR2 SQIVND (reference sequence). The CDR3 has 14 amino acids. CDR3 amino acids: CADGQGLNTGELFF. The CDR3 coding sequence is TGTGCCGACGGACAGGGATTGAACACCGGGGAGCTGTTTTTT.

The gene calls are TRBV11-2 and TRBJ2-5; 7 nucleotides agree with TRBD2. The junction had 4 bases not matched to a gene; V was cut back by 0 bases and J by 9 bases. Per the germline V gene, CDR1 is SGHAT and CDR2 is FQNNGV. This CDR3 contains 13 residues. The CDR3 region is CASSLEAREAQYF. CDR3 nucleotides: TGTGCCAGCAGCTTAGAGGCTCGGGAGGCCCAGTACTTC.

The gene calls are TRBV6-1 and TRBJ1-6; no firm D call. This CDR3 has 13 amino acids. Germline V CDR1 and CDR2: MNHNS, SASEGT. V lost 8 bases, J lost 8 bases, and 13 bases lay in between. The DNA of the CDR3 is TGTGCCAGCCGCCGGCTGGAGGATTCACCCCTCCACTTT. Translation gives CASRRLEDSPLHF.

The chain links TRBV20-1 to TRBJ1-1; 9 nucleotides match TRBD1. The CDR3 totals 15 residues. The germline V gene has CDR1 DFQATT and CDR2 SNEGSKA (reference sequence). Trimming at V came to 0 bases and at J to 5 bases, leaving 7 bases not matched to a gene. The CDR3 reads CSAREPGQGRTEAFF. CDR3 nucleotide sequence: TGCAGTGCTAGAGAGCCGGGACAGGGACGGACTGAAGCTTTCTTT.

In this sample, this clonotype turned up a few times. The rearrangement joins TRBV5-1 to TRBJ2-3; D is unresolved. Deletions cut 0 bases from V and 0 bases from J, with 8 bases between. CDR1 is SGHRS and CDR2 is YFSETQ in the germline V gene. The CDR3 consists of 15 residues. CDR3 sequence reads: CASSLVRGSTDTQYF. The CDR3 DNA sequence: TGCGCCAGCAGCTTGGTCCGCGGCAGCACAGATACGCAGTATTTT.

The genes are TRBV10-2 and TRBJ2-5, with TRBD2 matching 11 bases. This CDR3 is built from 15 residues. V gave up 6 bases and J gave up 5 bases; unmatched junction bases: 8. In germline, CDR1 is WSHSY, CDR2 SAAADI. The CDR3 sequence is CASREPLAGGETQYF. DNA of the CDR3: TGCGCCAGCAGAGAACCTCTAGCGGGAGGTGAGACCCAGTACTTC.

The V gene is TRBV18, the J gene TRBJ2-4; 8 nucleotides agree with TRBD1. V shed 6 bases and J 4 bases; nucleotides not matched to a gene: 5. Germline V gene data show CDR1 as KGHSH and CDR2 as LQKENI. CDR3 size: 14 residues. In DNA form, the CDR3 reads TGTGCCAGCTCGGGGACAGGTCTGAAAAACATTCAGTACTTC. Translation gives CASSGTGLKNIQYF.

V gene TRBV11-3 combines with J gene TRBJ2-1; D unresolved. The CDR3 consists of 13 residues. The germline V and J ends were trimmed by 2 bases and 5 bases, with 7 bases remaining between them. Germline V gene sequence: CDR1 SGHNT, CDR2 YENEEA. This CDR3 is CASSLIRDNEQFF. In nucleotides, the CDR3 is TGTGCCAGCAGCTTAATACGCGACAATGAGCAGTTCTTC.

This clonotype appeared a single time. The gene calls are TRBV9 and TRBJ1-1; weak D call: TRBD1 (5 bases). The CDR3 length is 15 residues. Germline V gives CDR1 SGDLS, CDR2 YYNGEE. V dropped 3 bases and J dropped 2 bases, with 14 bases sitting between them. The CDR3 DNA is TGTGCCAGCAGCGCTAGCAGCGGGGGAAACACTGAAGCTTTCTTT. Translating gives CASSASSGGNTEAFF.

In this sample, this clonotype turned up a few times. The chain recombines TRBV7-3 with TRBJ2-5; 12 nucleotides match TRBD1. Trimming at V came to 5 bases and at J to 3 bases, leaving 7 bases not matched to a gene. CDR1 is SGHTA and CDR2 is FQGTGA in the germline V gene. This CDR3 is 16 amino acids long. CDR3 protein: CASSPSGTGGEETQYF. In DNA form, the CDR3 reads TGTGCCAGCAGCCCCTCTGGGACAGGGGGCGAAGAGACCCAGTACTTC.

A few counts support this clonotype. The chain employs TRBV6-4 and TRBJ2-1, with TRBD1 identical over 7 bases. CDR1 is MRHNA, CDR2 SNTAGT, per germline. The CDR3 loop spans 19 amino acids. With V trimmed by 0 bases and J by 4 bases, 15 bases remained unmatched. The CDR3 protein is CASSDSNFRDRTTYNEQFF. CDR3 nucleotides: TGTGCCAGCAGTGACTCGAATTTCAGGGACAGAACGACTTACAATGAGCAGTTCTTC.

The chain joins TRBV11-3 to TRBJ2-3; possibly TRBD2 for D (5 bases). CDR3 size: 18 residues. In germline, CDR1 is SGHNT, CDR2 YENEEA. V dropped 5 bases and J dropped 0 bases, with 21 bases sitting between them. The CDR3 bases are TGTGCCAGCAGCGCCCCTCTCCGGGGTCCCCCTAGCACAGATACGCAGTATTTT. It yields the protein CASSAPLRGPPSTDTQYF.

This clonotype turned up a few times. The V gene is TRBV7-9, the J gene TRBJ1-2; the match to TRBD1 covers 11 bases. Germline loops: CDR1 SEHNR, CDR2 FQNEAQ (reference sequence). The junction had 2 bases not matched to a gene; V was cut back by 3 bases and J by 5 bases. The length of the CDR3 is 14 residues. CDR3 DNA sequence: TGTGCCAGCAGCTTCGGGGACAGGGGGTATGGCTACACCTTC. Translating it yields CASSFGDRGYGYTF.

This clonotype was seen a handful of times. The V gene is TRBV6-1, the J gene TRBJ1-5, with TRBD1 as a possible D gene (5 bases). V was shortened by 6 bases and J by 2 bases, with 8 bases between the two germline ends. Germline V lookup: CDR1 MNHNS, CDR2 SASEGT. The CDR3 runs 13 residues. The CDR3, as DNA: TGTGCCAGCAGCCGGGACGGCAATCAGCCCCAGCATTTT. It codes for CASSRDGNQPQHF.

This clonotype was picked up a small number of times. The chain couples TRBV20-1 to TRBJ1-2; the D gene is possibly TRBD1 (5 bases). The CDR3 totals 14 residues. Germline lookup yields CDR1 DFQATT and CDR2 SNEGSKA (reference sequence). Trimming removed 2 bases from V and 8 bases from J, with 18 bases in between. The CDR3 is CSARKPGNVRGYTF. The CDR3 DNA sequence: TGCAGTGCTAGAAAACCAGGGAATGTGAGAGGCTACACCTTC.

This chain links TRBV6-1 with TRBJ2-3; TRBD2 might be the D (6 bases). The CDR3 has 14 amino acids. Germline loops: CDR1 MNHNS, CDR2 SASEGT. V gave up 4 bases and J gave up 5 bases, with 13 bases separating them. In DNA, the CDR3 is TGTGCCAGCAGTGCCCCCGGGGGTGGAGATACGCAGTATTTT. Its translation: CASSAPGGGDTQYF.

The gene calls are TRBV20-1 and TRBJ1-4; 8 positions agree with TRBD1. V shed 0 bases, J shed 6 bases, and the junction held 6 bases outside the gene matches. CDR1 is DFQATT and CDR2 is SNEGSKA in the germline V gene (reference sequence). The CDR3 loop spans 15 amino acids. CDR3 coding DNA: TGCAGTGCTAGAGAGACTTACAGGGGGGATGAAAAACTGTTTTTT. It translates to CSARETYRGDEKLFF.

The CDR3 DNA is TGTGCCAGCAGTTATCGTACAGCCCGACTCAATCAGCCCCAGCATTTT. Protein: CASSYRTARLNQPQHF. The gene calls are TRBV6-2 or TRBV6-3 and TRBJ1-5; D not resolved. The germline V gene encodes CDR1 MNHEY and CDR2 SVGEGT. Trimming cost V 3 bases and J 3 bases, with 15 bases left between them. The CDR3 runs to 16 residues.

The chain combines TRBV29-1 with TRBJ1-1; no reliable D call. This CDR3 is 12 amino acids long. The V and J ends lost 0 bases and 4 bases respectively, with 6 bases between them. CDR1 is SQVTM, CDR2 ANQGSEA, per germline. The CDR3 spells CSVEEQLTEAFF. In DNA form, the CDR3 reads TGCAGCGTTGAAGAGCAACTCACTGAAGCTTTCTTT.

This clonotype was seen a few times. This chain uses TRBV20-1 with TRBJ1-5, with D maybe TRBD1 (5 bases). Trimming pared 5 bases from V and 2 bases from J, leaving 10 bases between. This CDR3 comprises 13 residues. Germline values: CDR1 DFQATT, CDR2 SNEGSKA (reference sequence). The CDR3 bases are TGCAGTGCTCTCGGGGGGGGCAATCAGCCCCAGCATTTT. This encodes CSALGGGNQPQHF.

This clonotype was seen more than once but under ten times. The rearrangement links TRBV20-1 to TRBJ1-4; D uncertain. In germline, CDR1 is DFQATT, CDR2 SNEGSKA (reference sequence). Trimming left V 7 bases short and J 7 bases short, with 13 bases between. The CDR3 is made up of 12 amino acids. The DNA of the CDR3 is TGCAGTGTAAAGGGTCTTAGTGAAAAACTGTTTTTT. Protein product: CSVKGLSEKLFF.

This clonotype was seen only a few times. As DNA, the CDR3 is TGTGCCAGCAGCTTGGTTGGTCAGGGGGAAAAGTATGGCTACACCTTC. The encoded protein is CASSLVGQGEKYGYTF. The rearrangement links TRBV5-4 to TRBJ1-2, with 7 bases matching TRBD1. The CDR3 is 16 residues long. With V trimmed by 0 bases and J by 5 bases, 10 bases remained unmatched. Looked up from germline, CDR1 is SGHNT and CDR2 is YYREEE (reference sequence).

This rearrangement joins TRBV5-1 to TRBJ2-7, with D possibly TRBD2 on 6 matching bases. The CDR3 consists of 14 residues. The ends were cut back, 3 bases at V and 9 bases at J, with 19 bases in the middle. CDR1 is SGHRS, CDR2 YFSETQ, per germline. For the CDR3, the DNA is TGCGCCAGCAGCTCATCCGGGACTCCCTCCGGGCAGTACTTC. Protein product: CASSSSGTPSGQYF.